The 30 T cell receptor beta chains reported below all come from one sample, sequenced in a study of early T cells in non-severe SARS-CoV-2 infection. One entry per CDR3 protein, called by TCRdb with MiXCR from the 5' RACE reads. The repertoire holds 70,000 to 90,000 distinct CDR3 sequences, with 8.5% to 12% as singletons. Sequences were derived from whole blood, sampled at baseline. These receptors were taken from an adult who was a healthcare worker with PCR-confirmed SARS-CoV-2 infection or an uninfected control (not recorded which).

The J gene is TRBJ1-3, the V gene TRBV6-1; TRBD1 is a possible D gene (5 bases). The germline V and J ends were trimmed by 6 bases and 2 bases, with 20 bases remaining between them. CDR3 length equals 17 residues. In germline, CDR1 is MNHNS, CDR2 SASEGT. The DNA of the CDR3 is TGTGCCAGCAGGGCCAGGGAGGCTCCCGGAGCTGGAAACACCATATATTTT. Translation gives CASRAREAPGAGNTIYF.

This clonotype came up many times. The chain links TRBV7-3 to TRBJ2-1; 10 positions match TRBD2. Germline CDR1 and CDR2: SGHTA and FQGTGA. The trim removed 5 bases at V and 6 bases at J, leaving 16 bases unmatched. CDR3 length: 18 residues. CDR3: CASSPGVAGGLPGNEQFF. Written as DNA, the CDR3 is TGTGCCAGCAGCCCGGGGGTAGCGGGAGGCCTTCCTGGCAATGAGCAGTTCTTC. The full variable domain, with the rest looked up from reference TRBV7-3 and TRBJ2-1, is GAGVSQTPSNKVTEKGKYVELRCDPISGHTALYWYRQSLGQGPEFLIYFQGTGAADDSGLPNDRFFAVRPEGSVSTLKIQRTERGDSAVYLCASSPGVAGGLPGNEQFFGPGTRLTVL.

At least ten counts were recorded for this clonotype. The chain recombines TRBV5-1 with TRBJ2-7, with a weak D call TRBD2 (6 bases). V was cut by 4 bases and J by 2 bases, with 16 bases left in between. The CDR3 consists of 15 residues. Looked up from germline, CDR1 is SGHRS and CDR2 is YFSETQ. In nucleotides, the CDR3 is TGCGCCAGCAGCCAAACAGCGGGCAAAGCCTACGAGCAGTACTTC. Its translation: CASSQTAGKAYEQYF. Full variable domain (remainder filled in from reference TRBV5-1 and TRBJ2-7): KAGVTQTPRYLIKTRGQQVTLSCSPISGHRSVSWYQQTPGQGLQFLFEYFSETQRNKGNFPGRFSGRQFSNSRSEMNVSTLELGDSALYLCASSQTAGKAYEQYFGPGTRLTVT.

This clonotype has a count of ten or more. The chain combines TRBV12-5 with TRBJ1-1, with D perhaps matching TRBD1 (5 bases). V lost 1 base and J lost 8, with 8 bases in between. The CDR3 covers 12 residues. Germline lookup yields CDR1 LGHNT and CDR2 FRNRAP. CDR3 sequence reads: CASGLDNREAFF. The CDR3 DNA follows: TGTGCTAGTGGTTTGGACAACAGGGAAGCTTTCTTT.

This clonotype appeared a few times. The junction and the germline gene differ at one end; a read error may be behind it. The chain employs TRBV6-1 and TRBJ2-7; D gene ambiguous. The V gene's germline CDR1 is MNHNS and CDR2 SASEGT. This CDR3 has 11 amino acids. The CDR3, as DNA: TGTGCCAGCAGTGATTTGGGCCCCTGGGACTTC. It translates to CASSDLGPWDF.

This clonotype appeared many times. The gene calls are TRBV7-9 and TRBJ1-1; D is possibly TRBD1 (6 bases). V was pared by 10 bases and J by 1 base, with 10 bases between. The CDR3 totals 12 residues. CDR1 SEHNR and CDR2 FQNEAQ come from the germline V gene (reference sequence). For the CDR3, the DNA is TGTGCCACCGGACAGAGGAACACTGAAGCTTTCTTT. It encodes CATGQRNTEAFF.

This clonotype was observed at least ten times. The V call is TRBV2, the J call TRBJ1-1; perhaps TRBD1 as D (5 bases). This CDR3 has 13 amino acids. Germline V gene data show CDR1 as SNHLY and CDR2 as FYNNEI. Trimming took off 4 bases at V and 0 bases at J, with 6 bases between the two ends. In DNA, the CDR3 is TGTGCCAGCAGTGGACAGTTGAACACTGAAGCTTTCTTT. Translation: CASSGQLNTEAFF.

A few counts support this clonotype. The V and J genes are TRBV18 and TRBJ2-7; D remains ambiguous. Trimming cost V 2 bases and J 0 bases, with 5 bases left between them. The germline V gene encodes CDR1 KGHSH and CDR2 LQKENI. This CDR3 is 13 amino acids long. This CDR3 is CASSPGNSYEQYF. CDR3 in DNA: TGTGCCAGCTCACCAGGAAACTCCTACGAGCAGTACTTC.

V is TRBV29-1 and J is TRBJ2-2; D might be TRBD2 (6 bases). The CDR3 has 13 amino acids. V was shortened by 6 bases and J by 6 bases, with 14 bases between the two germline ends. Looked up from germline, CDR1 is SQVTM and CDR2 is ANQGSEA. The CDR3 protein is CSVAGTVAGELFF. The CDR3 DNA reads as TGCAGCGTCGCCGGGACTGTGGCCGGGGAGCTGTTTTTT.

The genes are TRBV11-3 and TRBJ2-1; 9 bases match TRBD2. This CDR3 has 15 amino acids. V was clipped by 8 bases and J by 5 bases; unmatched bases: 10. Per germline, CDR1 SGHNT and CDR2 YENEEA. CDR3 residues: CASSSGLAVHNEQFF. CDR3 DNA: TGTGCCAGCTCCTCGGGACTAGCTGTCCACAATGAGCAGTTCTTC. The full variable domain, completed using reference TRBV11-3 and TRBJ2-1, is EAGVVQSPRYKIIEKKQPVAFWCNPISGHNTLYWYLQNLGQGPELLIRYENEEAVDDSQLPKDRFSAERLKGVDSTLKIQPAELGDSAVYLCASSSGLAVHNEQFFGPGTRLTVL.

This rearrangement joins TRBV5-1 to TRBJ1-1, with D unresolved. CDR3 length equals 12 residues. Germline lookup yields CDR1 SGHRS and CDR2 YFSETQ. With 4 bases removed from V and 4 bases from J, the gap between germline ends came to 8 bases. CDR3 protein: CASSPAGTEAFF. The DNA of the CDR3 is TGCGCCAGCAGCCCGGCCGGCACTGAAGCTTTCTTT.

This clonotype has only a few counts. The chain recombines TRBV5-1 with TRBJ2-6; 9 nucleotides match TRBD1. CDR3 length equals 19 residues. With 4 bases clipped from V and 0 bases from J, the junction kept 11 bases outside the gene matches. Germline CDR1 reads SGHRS; CDR2 reads YFSETQ. The CDR3 loop reads CASSVAPGQGLSGANVLTF. The CDR3 DNA reads TGCGCCAGCAGCGTCGCACCGGGACAGGGCCTCTCTGGGGCCAACGTCCTGACTTTC. Full variable domain (outside the CDR3, taken from reference TRBV5-1 and TRBJ2-6): KAGVTQTPRYLIKTRGQQVTLSCSPISGHRSVSWYQQTPGQGLQFLFEYFSETQRNKGNFPGRFSGRQFSNSRSEMNVSTLELGDSALYLCASSVAPGQGLSGANVLTFGAGSRLTVL.

This clonotype was counted many times. The genes are TRBV7-9 and TRBJ2-1; D unresolved. Germline lookup yields CDR1 SEHNR and CDR2 FQNEAQ (reference sequence). V lost 5 bases and J 2 bases, leaving 10 bases between the germline ends. This CDR3 region has 14 residues. The chain's CDR3 is CASSPPEPYNEQFF. As DNA, the CDR3 is TGTGCCAGCAGCCCCCCGGAACCCTACAATGAGCAGTTCTTC.

This clonotype was found a few times. V usage is TRBV7-9 and J usage is TRBJ2-3; tentative D call: TRBD2 (5 bases). The CDR3 spans 13 residues. V was pared by 8 bases and J by 3 bases, with 12 bases between. In germline, CDR1 is SEHNR, CDR2 FQNEAQ (reference sequence). For the CDR3, the DNA is TGTGCCAGCGGCAGGAGAGGGACAGATACGCAGTATTTT. Translated: CASGRRGTDTQYF.

The chain is built from TRBV3-1 and TRBJ2-5; 15 positions agree with TRBD2. Unmatched junction bases numbered 11, after V lost 4 bases and J lost 5 bases. Germline loops: CDR1 LGHDT, CDR2 YNNKEL (reference sequence). The CDR3 covers 18 residues. The CDR3 protein is CASSLVFGTSGRKETQYF. The CDR3 region has the DNA TGTGCCAGCAGCCTCGTATTTGGGACTAGCGGGAGGAAGGAGACCCAGTACTTC.

This clonotype came up many times. The V call is TRBV5-4, the J call TRBJ2-7; 8 positions match TRBD2. After removal of 4 bases from V and 6 bases from J, the junction contained 9 bases not matched to a gene. From germline, CDR1 is SGHNT and CDR2 YYREEE (reference sequence). CDR3 length equals 14 residues. CDR3 bases: TGTGCCAGCAGCGATGGACTAGCTCCTCGCGAGCAGTACTTC. The encoded protein is CASSDGLAPREQYF.

This sequence joins TRBV5-1 and TRBJ2-3, with 7 bases aligning to TRBD1. The J segment lost 0 bases and the V segment lost 8 bases, leaving 3 bases of the junction unmatched. The CDR3 has 13 amino acids. CDR1 and CDR2 (germline): SGHRS, YFSETQ. CDR3 bases: TGCGCCAGTCGGGACAGTAGCACAGATACGCAGTATTTT. Translated: CASRDSSTDTQYF.

This clonotype was seen at least ten times. The rearrangement joins TRBV7-6 to TRBJ1-4; D call uncertain. V gave up 5 bases and J gave up 0 bases, with 10 bases separating them. The CDR3 spans 15 residues. Germline V gene sequence: CDR1 SGHVS, CDR2 FNYEAQ. The CDR3 DNA follows: TGTGCCAGCAGCCCGACTTTTGCAACTAATGAAAAACTGTTTTTT. Protein sequence: CASSPTFATNEKLFF.

This clonotype was found many times. J is TRBJ2-1 and V is TRBV7-3; D is unclear. The length of the CDR3 is 12 residues. Per germline, CDR1 SGHTA and CDR2 FQGTGA. V was shortened by 5 bases and J by 6 bases, with 8 bases between the two germline ends. In nucleotides, the CDR3 is TGTGCCAGCAGCCACGGCGGCAATGAGCAGTTCTTC. Translating gives CASSHGGNEQFF.

The rearrangement links TRBV18 to TRBJ1-1; D not certain. CDR3 length: 14 residues. V was clipped by 3 bases and J by 0 bases, with 8 bases between them. CDR1 KGHSH and CDR2 LQKENI come from the germline V gene. The CDR3 sequence: CASSPVSLNTEAFF. As DNA, the CDR3 is TGTGCCAGCTCACCTGTAAGTTTGAACACTGAAGCTTTCTTT.

This clonotype turned up a few times. The rearrangement joins TRBV5-4 to TRBJ2-7; D unclear. The CDR3 runs 12 residues. Germline CDR1 SGHNT, CDR2 YYREEE (reference sequence). Between the trimmed V and J ends, which lost 6 bases and 6 bases, there was a span of 13 bases. CDR3 loop: CASTGVPGEQYF. The CDR3 DNA follows: TGTGCCAGCACCGGAGTTCCGGGCGAGCAGTACTTC.

This clonotype was picked up a small number of times. The chain has TRBV14 and TRBJ1-1; D not resolved. The V and J ends lost 3 bases and 9 bases respectively, with 14 bases between them. This CDR3 has 13 amino acids. The germline gives CDR1 SGHDN, CDR2 FVKESK. CDR3 in amino acids: CASSQIVDSQAFF. CDR3 bases: TGTGCCAGCAGCCAGATCGTGGACTCTCAAGCTTTCTTT.

This chain joins TRBV9 and TRBJ2-2; 8 positions agree with TRBD2. Trimming took 0 bases from V and 6 from J; bases not matched to a gene: 4. This CDR3 comprises 15 residues. Looked up from germline, CDR1 is SGDLS and CDR2 is YYNGEE. The CDR3 region has the DNA TGTGCCAGCAGCGTAGGGACTAGCCTCCCCGGGGAGCTGTTTTTT. Protein sequence: CASSVGTSLPGELFF.

This clonotype has only a few counts. J is TRBJ2-5 and V is TRBV7-8; 9 nucleotides agree with TRBD2. Germline loops: CDR1 SGHVS, CDR2 FQNEAQ. The CDR3 loop spans 15 amino acids. The trim removed 0 bases at V and 7 bases at J, leaving 6 bases unmatched. CDR3 amino acids: CASSLAMGAGGTQYF. The CDR3 nucleotides read TGTGCCAGCAGCTTAGCGATGGGAGCGGGAGGGACCCAGTACTTC.

This clonotype occurred many times. The chain uses TRBV18 and TRBJ2-3; TRBD1 matches 7 bases. Germline V gene data show CDR1 as KGHSH and CDR2 as LQKENI. After removal of 6 bases from V and 7 bases from J, the junction contained 13 bases not matched to a gene. The length of the CDR3 is 15 residues. The CDR3 bases are TGTGCCAGCTCCCCCATCTCGGGACAGAAGCATACGCAGTATTTT. Amino acids: CASSPISGQKHTQYF. The variable domain in full, completed from reference TRBV18 and TRBJ2-3, reads NAGVMQNPRHLVRRRGQEARLRCSPMKGHSHVYWYRQLPEEGLKFMVYLQKENIIDESGMPKERFSAEFPKEGPSILRIQQVVRGDSAAYFCASSPISGQKHTQYFGPGTRLTVL.

V usage is TRBV5-1 and J usage is TRBJ2-3; the match to TRBD2 covers 10 bases. Germline CDR1 and CDR2: SGHRS and YFSETQ. The CDR3 runs to 17 residues. Trimming took 3 bases from V and 4 from J; bases not matched to a gene: 11. DNA of the CDR3: TGCGCCAGCAGCTCCGGACTAGCGGCCGTGGGTCCAGATACGCAGTATTTT. It encodes CASSSGLAAVGPDTQYF.

Only a few counts were recorded for this clonotype. The chain has TRBV20-1 and TRBJ2-4; D possibly matches TRBD1 or TRBD2 (5 bases each). Germline V CDR1 and CDR2: DFQATT, SNEGSKA (reference sequence). This CDR3 has 16 amino acids. V lost 0 bases and J 2 bases, leaving 14 bases between the germline ends. The CDR3 sequence: CSARDNRGDTKNIQYF. As DNA, the CDR3 is TGCAGTGCTAGAGATAATAGAGGGGATACCAAAAACATTCAGTACTTC.

The chain recombines TRBV18 with TRBJ2-5, with a possible D match to TRBD2 (6 bases). This CDR3 comprises 15 residues. The V and J ends lost 6 bases and 2 bases respectively, with 16 bases between them. Germline CDR1 KGHSH, CDR2 LQKENI. CDR3 region: CASSPKRRGQETQYF. The CDR3 DNA is TGTGCCAGCTCTCCGAAGCGGAGGGGACAAGAGACCCAGTACTTC.

This clonotype was observed many times. J is TRBJ1-2 and V is TRBV11-2; a possible D gene is TRBD1 (6 bases). The CDR3 extends over 14 amino acids. CDR1 is SGHAT and CDR2 is FQNNGV in the germline V gene. With 3 bases removed from V and 2 bases from J, the gap between germline ends came to 10 bases. The CDR3 nucleotides read TGTGCCAGCAGCTTGGGACACCGCAACTATGGCTACACCTTC. This gives the protein CASSLGHRNYGYTF.

V gene TRBV7-7 combines with J gene TRBJ2-1, with TRBD1 matching 7 bases. The V and J ends lost 9 bases and 6 bases, in that order; junction bases with no gene match: 8. The germline gives CDR1 SSHAT, CDR2 FNYEAQ (reference sequence). The CDR3 runs to 13 residues. The CDR3 region is CASSRDSANEQFF. The CDR3 bases are TGTGCCAGTAGCCGGGACAGCGCCAATGAGCAGTTCTTC.